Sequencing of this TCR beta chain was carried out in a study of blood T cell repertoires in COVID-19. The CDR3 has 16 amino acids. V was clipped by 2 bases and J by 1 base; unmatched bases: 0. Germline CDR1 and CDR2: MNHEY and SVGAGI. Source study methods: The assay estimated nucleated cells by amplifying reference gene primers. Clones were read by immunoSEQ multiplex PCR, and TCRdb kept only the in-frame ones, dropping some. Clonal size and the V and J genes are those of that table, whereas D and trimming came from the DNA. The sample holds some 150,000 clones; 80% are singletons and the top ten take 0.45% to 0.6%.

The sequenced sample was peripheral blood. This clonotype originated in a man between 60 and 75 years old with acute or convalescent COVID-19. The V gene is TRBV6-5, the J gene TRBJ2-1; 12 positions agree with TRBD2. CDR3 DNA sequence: TGTGCCAGCAGTTACGGGACTAGCGGGTCCTACAATGAGCAGTTCTTC. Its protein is CASSYGTSGSYNEQFF.